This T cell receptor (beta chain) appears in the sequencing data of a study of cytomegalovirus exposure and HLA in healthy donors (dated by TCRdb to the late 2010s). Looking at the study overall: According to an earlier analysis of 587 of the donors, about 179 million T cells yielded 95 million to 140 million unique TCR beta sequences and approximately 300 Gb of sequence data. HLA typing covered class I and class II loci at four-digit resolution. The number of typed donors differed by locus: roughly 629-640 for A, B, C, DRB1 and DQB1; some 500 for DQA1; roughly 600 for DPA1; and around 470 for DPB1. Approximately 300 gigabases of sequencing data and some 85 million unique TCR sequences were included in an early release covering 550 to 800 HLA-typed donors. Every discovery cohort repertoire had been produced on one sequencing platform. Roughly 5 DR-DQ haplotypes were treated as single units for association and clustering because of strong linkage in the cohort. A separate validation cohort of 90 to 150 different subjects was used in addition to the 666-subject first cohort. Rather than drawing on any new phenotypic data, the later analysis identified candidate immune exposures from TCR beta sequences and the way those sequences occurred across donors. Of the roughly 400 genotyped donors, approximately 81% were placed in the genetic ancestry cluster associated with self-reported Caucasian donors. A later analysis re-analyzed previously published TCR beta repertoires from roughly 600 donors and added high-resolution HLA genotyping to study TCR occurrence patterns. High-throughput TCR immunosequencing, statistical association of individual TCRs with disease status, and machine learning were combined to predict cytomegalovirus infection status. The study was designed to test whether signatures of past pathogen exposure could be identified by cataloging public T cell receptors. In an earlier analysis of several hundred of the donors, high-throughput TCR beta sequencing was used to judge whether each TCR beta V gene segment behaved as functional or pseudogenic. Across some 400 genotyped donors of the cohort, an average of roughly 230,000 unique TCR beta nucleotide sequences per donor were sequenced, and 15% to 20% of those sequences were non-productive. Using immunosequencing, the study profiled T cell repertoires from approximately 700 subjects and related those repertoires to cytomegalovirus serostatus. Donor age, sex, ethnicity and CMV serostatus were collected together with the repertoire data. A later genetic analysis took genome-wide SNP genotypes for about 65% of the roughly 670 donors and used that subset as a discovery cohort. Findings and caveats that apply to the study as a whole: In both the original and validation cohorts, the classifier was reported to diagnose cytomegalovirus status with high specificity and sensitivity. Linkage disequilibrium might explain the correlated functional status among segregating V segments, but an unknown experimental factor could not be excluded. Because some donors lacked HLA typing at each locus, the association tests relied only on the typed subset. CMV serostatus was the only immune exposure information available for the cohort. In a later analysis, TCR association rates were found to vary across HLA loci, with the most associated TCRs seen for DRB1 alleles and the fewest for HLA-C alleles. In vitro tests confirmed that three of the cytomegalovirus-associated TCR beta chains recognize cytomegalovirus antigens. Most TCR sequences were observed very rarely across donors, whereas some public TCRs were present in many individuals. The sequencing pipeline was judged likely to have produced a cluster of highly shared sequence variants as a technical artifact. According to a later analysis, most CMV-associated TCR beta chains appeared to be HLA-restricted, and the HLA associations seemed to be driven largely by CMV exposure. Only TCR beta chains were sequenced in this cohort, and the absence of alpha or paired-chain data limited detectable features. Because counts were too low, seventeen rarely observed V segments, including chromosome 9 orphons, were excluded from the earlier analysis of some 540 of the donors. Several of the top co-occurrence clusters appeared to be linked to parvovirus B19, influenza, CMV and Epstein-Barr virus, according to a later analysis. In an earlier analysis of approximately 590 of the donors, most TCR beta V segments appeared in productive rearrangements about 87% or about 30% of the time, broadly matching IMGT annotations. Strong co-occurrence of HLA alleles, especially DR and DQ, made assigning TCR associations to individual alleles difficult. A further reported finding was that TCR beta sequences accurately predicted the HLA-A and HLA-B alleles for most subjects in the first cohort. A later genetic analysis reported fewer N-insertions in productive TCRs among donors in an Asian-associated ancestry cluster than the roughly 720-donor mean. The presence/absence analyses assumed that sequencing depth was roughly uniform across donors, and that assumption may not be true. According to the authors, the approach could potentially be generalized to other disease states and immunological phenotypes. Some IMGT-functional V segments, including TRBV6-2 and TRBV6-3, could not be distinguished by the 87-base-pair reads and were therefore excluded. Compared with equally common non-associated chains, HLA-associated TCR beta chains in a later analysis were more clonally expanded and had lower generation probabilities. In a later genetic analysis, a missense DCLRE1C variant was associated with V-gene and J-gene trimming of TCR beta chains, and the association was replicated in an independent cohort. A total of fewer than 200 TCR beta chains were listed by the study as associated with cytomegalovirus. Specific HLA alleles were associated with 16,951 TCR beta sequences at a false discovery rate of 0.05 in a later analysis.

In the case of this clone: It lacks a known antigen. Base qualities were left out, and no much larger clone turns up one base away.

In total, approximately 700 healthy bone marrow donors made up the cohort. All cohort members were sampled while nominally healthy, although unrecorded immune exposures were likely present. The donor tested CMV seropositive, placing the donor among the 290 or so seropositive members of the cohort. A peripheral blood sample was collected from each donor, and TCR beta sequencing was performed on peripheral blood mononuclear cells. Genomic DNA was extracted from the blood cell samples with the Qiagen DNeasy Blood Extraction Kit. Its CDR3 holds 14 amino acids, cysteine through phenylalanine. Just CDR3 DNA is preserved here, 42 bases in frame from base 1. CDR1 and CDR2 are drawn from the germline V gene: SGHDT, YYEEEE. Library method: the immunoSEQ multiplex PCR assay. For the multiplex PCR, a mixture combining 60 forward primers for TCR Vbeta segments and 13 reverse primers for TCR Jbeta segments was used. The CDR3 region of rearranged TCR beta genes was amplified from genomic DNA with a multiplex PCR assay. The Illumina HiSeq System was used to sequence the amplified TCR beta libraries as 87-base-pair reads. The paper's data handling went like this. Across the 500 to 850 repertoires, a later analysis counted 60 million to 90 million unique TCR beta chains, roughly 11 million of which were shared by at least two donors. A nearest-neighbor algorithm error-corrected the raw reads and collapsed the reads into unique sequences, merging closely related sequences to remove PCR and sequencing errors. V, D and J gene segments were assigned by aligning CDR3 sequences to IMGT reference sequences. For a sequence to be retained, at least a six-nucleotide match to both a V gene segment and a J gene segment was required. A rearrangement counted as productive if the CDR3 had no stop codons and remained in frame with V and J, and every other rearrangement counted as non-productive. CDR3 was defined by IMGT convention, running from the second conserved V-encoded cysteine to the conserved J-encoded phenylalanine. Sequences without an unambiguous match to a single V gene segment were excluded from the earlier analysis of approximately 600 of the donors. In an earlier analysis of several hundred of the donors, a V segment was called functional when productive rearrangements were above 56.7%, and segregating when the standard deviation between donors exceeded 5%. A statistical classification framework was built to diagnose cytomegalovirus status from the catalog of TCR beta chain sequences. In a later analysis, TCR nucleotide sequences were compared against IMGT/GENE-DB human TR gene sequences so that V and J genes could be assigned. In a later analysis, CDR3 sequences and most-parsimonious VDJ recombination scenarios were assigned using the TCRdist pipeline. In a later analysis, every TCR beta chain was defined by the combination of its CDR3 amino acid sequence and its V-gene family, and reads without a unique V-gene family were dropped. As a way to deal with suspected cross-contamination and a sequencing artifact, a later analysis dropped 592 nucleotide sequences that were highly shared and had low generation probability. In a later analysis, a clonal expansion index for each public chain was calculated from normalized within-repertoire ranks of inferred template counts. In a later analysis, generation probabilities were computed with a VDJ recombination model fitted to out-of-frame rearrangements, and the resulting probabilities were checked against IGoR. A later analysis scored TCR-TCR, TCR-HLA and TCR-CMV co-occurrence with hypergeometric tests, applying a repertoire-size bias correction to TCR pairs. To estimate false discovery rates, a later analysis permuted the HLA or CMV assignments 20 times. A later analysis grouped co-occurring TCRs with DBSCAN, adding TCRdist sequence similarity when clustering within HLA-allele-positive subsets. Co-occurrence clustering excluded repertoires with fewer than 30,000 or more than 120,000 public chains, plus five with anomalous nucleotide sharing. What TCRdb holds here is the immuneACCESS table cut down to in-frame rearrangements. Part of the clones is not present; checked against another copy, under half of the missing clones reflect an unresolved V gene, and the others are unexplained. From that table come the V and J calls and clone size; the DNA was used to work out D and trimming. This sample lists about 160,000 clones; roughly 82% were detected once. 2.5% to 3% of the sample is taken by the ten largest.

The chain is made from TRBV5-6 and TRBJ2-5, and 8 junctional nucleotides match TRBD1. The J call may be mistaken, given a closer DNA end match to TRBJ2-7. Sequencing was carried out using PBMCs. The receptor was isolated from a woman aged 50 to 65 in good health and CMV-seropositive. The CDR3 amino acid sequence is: CASSLGQGGYEQYF. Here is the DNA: TGTGCCAGCAGCTTAGGACAGGGCGGCTACGAGCAGTACTTC.